A selection of T cell receptor beta chains follows, all from one sample in a study of cytomegalovirus exposure and HLA in healthy donors. Method: immunoSEQ multiplex PCR; TCRdb's copy keeps in-frame clones and lacks some. The sample contains about 190,000 clones, about four fifths of which appear only once. Sequencing used PBMCs. These receptors were taken from a boy aged 5-17 years in good health and CMV-seronegative. Each CDR3 is given with its conserved first and last residue. The D gene is left open where the match is weak. Not all rows give a size; the values are once, few, many and, for expanded clones, a class.

j_call: TRBJ1-3; d_call: NA; clone_size: once; v_call: TRBV25-1; cdr3_nt: TGTGCCAGCAGTGAATTCGAGGGATCGGGTGGAAACACCATATATTTT; cdr3_aa: CASSEFEGSGGNTIYF
j_call: TRBJ1-4; d_call: NA; clone_size: NA; v_call: TRBV28; cdr3_nt: TGTGCCAGCAGTCGACAGGAACCTAATGAAAAACTGTTTTTT; cdr3_aa: CASSRQEPNEKLFF
j_call: TRBJ1-1; d_call: NA; clone_size: NA; v_call: TRBV30; cdr3_nt: TGTGCCTGGAGGGGCGGGAGGAGAGCTTTCTTT; cdr3_aa: CAWRGGRRAFF
j_call: TRBJ2-7; d_call: NA; clone_size: NA; v_call: TRBV12-1; cdr3_nt: TGTGCCAGCCCCAGGGCTGAGAGCTCCTACGAGCAGTACTTC; cdr3_aa: CASPRAESSYEQYF
j_call: TRBJ2-5; d_call: NA; clone_size: NA; v_call: TRBV7-2; cdr3_nt: TGTGCCAGCAGCTTAGGCTCCCGGGTCCAAGAGACCCAGTACTTC; cdr3_aa: CASSLGSRVQETQYF
j_call: TRBJ2-5; d_call: TRBD2; clone_size: NA; v_call: TRBV15; cdr3_nt: TGTGCCACCAGCAGGCGGGGGTTAGGGACCCAGTACTTC; cdr3_aa: CATSRRGLGTQYF
j_call: TRBJ2-3; d_call: NA; clone_size: NA; v_call: TRBV28; cdr3_nt: TGTGCCAGCAGCCCCGGGACTCATACGCAGTATTTT; cdr3_aa: CASSPGTHTQYF
j_call: TRBJ2-7; d_call: TRBD1; clone_size: NA; v_call: TRBV4-3; cdr3_nt: TGCGCCAGCTCCTGGCGACAGGGCACCTACGAGCAGTACTTC; cdr3_aa: CASSWRQGTYEQYF
j_call: TRBJ1-5; d_call: TRBD1; clone_size: NA; v_call: TRBV15; cdr3_nt: TGTGCCACCAGCAGAGATAGGACAGGGTTCGATCAGCCCCAGCATTTT; cdr3_aa: CATSRDRTGFDQPQHF
j_call: TRBJ1-1; d_call: NA; clone_size: once; v_call: TRBV12-5; cdr3_nt: TGTGCTAGTGGTTCTCGGGGACTCACTGAAGCTTTCTTT; cdr3_aa: CASGSRGLTEAFF
j_call: TRBJ1-2; d_call: NA; clone_size: NA; v_call: TRBV6-5; cdr3_nt: TGTGCCTGCAGTTGGGCCACTGACTATGGCTACACCTTC; cdr3_aa: CACSWATDYGYTF
j_call: TRBJ1-3; d_call: NA; clone_size: NA; v_call: TRBV5-1; cdr3_nt: TGCGCCAGCAGCTTGTGGGGGGCTGGAAACACCATATATTTT; cdr3_aa: CASSLWGAGNTIYF
j_call: TRBJ2-7; d_call: NA; clone_size: few; v_call: TRBV11-2; cdr3_nt: TGTGCCAGCAGCTTAGAAGGAGGGCCACGCCAGTACTTC; cdr3_aa: CASSLEGGPRQYF